The clone carrying this T cell receptor beta chain was detected a few times. The antigen is not known. The CDR3 contains 12 residues. Germline V gives CDR1 SQVTM, CDR2 ANQGSEA. V was clipped by 4 bases and J by 2 bases, with 8 bases between them. The record originates from a study of shared clonotypes between healthy human individuals. The overall study: Each donor had three CD4 naive, three CD4 memory, two CD8 naive and one CD8 memory plate. The study, taken as a whole, reports: Against clonotypes common to all four donors, non-shared ones had lower generation probabilities. Around 5% was the fraction of naive CD4 clonotypes found shared across a few donors.

TCRdb keeps only in-frame clones here, not all; method: immunoSEQ multiplex PCR. The sample lists roughly 1,100,000 clones; approximately 72% were seen once. Recent acute infections and vaccinations were absent in the healthy HIV-negative adult donors. This sequence originates from a man aged 18 to 35 in good health. This rearrangement joins TRBV29-1 to TRBJ2-5, with D possibly being TRBD1 (5 bases). Sequenced sample: memory CD4+ T cells sorted from blood. Sample subset: CD45RA-negative fraction. The CDR3 sequence is CSVVRTQETQYF. In DNA form, the CDR3 reads TGCAGCGTTGTAAGGACACAAGAGACCCAGTACTTC.